The clone carrying this T cell receptor beta chain was counted at least ten times. The data belong to a study of T cell repertoires in cytomegalovirus infection. V gave up 5 bases and J gave up 3 bases; unmatched junction bases: 8. CDR3 length: 17 amino acids. Germline assignment: CDR1 SGHVS and CDR2 FNYEAQ. Each CDR3 protein gets one entry after TCRdb re-called the reads with MiXCR. Of 250,000 or so distinct CDR3 sequences in the sample, about 15% were seen once. The specimen was CD8+ T cells from PBMCs. The sequence was obtained from a human donor in good health (CMV status not recorded). Some clones in this sample may be carry-over from other donors' samples. The V and J genes are TRBV7-6 and TRBJ1-4, with 11 bases that match TRBD1. In DNA form, the CDR3 reads TGTGCCAGCAGCGCGGGACAGGGGGAAATGGCTAATGAAAAACTGTTTTTT. The encoded protein is CASSAGQGEMANEKLFF.